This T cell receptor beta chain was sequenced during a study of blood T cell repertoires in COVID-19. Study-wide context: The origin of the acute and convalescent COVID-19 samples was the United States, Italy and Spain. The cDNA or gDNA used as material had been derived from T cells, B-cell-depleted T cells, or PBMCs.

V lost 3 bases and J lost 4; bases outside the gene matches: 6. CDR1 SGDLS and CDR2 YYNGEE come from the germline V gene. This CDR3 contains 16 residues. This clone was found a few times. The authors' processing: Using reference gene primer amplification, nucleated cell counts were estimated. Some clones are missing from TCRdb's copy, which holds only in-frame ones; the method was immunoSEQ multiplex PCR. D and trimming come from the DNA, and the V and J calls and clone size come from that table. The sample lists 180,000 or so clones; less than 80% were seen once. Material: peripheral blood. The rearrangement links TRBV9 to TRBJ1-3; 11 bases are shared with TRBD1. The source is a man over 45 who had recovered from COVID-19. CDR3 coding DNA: TGTGCCAGCAGCGCCGGACAGGGGGCGCGGGGAAACACCATATATTTT. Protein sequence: CASSAGQGARGNTIYF.